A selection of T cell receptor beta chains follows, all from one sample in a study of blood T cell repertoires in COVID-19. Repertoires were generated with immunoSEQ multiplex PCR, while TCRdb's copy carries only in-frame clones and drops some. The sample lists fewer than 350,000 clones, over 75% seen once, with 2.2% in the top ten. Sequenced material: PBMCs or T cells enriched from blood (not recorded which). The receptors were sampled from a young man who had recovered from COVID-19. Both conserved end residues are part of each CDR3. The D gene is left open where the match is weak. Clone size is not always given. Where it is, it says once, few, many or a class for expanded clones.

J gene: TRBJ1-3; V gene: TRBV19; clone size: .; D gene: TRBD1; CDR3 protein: CASSSGQGGGNTIYF; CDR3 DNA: TGTGCCAGTAGTTCCGGACAGGGCGGAGGAAACACCATATATTTT
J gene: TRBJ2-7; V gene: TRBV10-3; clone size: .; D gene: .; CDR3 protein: CAISLTGTYEQYF; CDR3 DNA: TGTGCCATCAGTCTTACAGGGACCTACGAGCAGTACTTC
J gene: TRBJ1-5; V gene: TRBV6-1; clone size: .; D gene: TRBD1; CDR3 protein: CASSEALPRGLYGNQPQHF; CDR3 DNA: TGTGCCAGCAGTGAAGCGCTTCCCAGGGGGCTTTATGGCAATCAGCCCCAGCATTTT
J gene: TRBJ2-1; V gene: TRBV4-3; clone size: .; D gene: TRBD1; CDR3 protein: CASSHGRTGDNEQFF; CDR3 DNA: TGCGCCAGCAGCCATGGACGGACAGGGGATAATGAGCAGTTCTTC
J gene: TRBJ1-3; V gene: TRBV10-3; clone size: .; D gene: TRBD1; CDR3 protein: CAISEDTGTGGPYSGNTIYF; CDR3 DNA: TGTGCCATCAGTGAGGACACCGGGACAGGGGGGCCATACTCTGGAAACACCATATATTTT
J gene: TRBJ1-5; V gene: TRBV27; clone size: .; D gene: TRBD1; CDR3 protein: CASMDRAFLSNQPQHF; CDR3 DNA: TGTGCCAGCATGGACAGGGCGTTTTTAAGCAATCAGCCCCAGCATTTT
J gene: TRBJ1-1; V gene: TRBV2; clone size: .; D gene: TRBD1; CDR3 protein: CASIRGHIPEAFF; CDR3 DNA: TGTGCCAGCATAAGGGGGCATATTCCTGAAGCTTTCTTT
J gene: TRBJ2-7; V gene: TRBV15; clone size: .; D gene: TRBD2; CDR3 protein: CATSKRTSGGLYLTYEQYF; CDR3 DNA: TGTGCCACCAGCAAACGGACTAGCGGGGGGCTATACCTAACCTACGAGCAGTACTTC
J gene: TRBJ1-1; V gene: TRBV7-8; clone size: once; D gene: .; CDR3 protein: CASSLDKYTEAFF; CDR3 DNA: TGTGCCAGCAGCTTAGACAAGTACACTGAAGCTTTCTTT
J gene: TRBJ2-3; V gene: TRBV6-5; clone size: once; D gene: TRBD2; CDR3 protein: CASSYWTSGTDTQYF; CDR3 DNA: TGTGCCAGCAGTTACTGGACTAGCGGCACAGATACGCAGTATTTT
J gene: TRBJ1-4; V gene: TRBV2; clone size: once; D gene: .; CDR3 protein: CASTPGVQNEKLFF; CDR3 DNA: TGTGCCAGCACCCCAGGGGTTCAAAATGAAAAACTGTTTTTT
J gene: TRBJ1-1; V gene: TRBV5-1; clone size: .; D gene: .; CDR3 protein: CASSLGQRWGVNTEAFF; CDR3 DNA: TGCGCCAGCAGCTTGGGACAGAGGTGGGGCGTGAACACTGAAGCTTTCTTT
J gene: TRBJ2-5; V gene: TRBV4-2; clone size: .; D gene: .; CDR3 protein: CASSQAGTSQETQYF; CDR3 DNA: TGTGCCAGCAGCCAGGCCGGGACTTCGCAAGAGACCCAGTACTTC
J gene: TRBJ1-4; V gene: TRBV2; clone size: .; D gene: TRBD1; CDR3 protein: CASRAWTGIGEKLFF; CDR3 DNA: TGTGCCAGCAGAGCTTGGACAGGGATAGGCGAAAAACTGTTTTTT
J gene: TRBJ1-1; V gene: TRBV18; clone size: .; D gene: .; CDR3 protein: CASSPGRRGNTEAFF; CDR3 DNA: TGTGCCAGCTCACCAGGCCGGAGGGGGAACACTGAAGCTTTCTTT
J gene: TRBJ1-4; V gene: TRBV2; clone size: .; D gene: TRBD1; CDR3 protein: CASSSGTGDEKLFF; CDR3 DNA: TGTGCCAGCAGTTCTGGGACAGGGGACGAAAAACTGTTTTTT
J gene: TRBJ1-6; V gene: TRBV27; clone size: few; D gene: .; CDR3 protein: CASSPQLGPSPLHF; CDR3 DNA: TGTGCCAGCAGTCCACAGCTGGGGCCGTCACCCCTCCACTTT
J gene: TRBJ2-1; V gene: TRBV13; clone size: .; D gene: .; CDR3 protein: CASSSRQVYNEQFF; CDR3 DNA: TGTGCCAGCAGCTCCAGACAAGTATACAATGAGCAGTTCTTC
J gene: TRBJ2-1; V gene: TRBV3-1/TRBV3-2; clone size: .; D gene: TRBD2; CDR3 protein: CASSQDALTSGGNEQFF; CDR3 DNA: TGTGCCAGCAGCCAAGATGCATTGACTAGCGGGGGGAATGAGCAGTTCTTC
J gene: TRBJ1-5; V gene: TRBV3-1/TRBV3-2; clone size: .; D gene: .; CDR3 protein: CASSKTASNQPQHF; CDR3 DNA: TGTGCCAGCAGCAAGACAGCCAGCAATCAGCCCCAGCATTTT
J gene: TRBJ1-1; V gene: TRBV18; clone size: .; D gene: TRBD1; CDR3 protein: CASSPSTGGLAEAFF; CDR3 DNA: TGTGCCAGCTCACCATCTACAGGGGGCCTCGCTGAAGCTTTCTTT
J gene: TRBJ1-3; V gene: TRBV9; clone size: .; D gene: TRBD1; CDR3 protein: CASSVAQRQGAGNTIYF; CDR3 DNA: TGTGCCAGCAGCGTAGCTCAAAGACAGGGGGCTGGAAACACCATATATTTT
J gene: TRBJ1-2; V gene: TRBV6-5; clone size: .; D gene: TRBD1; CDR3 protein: CARWDRGEGYTF; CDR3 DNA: TGTGCCAGATGGGACAGGGGTGAGGGCTACACCTTC
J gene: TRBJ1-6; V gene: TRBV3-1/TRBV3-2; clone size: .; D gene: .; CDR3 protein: CASSQVEGNSPLHF; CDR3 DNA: TGTGCCAGCAGCCAAGTCGAGGGAAATTCACCCCTCCACTTT
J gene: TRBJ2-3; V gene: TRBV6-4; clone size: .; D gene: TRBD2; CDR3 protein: CASGESGLATDTQYF; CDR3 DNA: TGTGCCAGCGGTGAATCGGGACTAGCCACAGATACGCAGTATTTT
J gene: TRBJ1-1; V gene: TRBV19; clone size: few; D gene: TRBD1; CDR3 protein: CASSTGQGTPEAFF; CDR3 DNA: TGTGCCAGTAGTACCGGACAGGGGACCCCTGAAGCTTTCTTT
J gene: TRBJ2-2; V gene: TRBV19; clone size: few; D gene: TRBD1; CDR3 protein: CASSGTGVTGELFF; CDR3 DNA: TGTGCCAGTAGTGGGACAGGGGTCACCGGGGAGCTGTTTTTT
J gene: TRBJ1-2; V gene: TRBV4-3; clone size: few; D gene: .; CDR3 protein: CASSLGLDNYGYTF; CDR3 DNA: TGCGCCAGCAGCCTCGGACTCGATAACTATGGCTACACCTTC
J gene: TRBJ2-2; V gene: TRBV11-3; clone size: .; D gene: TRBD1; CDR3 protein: CASSQGQGAFGELFF; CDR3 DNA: TGTGCCAGCAGCCAAGGACAGGGGGCATTCGGGGAGCTGTTTTTT
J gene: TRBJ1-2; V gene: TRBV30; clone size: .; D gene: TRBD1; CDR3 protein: CAWDGGQNLLSYTF; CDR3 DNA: TGTGCCTGGGACGGGGGACAGAACCTATTAAGCTACACCTTC
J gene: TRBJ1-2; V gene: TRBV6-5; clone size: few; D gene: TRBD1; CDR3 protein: CASISTGEKSYGYTF; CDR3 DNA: TGTGCCAGCATCTCGACAGGGGAAAAATCTTATGGCTACACCTTC
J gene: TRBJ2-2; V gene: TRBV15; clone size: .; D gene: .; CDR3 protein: CATSREGAVGTGELFF; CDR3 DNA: TGTGCCACCAGCAGAGAGGGGGCGGTTGGCACCGGGGAGCTGTTTTTT